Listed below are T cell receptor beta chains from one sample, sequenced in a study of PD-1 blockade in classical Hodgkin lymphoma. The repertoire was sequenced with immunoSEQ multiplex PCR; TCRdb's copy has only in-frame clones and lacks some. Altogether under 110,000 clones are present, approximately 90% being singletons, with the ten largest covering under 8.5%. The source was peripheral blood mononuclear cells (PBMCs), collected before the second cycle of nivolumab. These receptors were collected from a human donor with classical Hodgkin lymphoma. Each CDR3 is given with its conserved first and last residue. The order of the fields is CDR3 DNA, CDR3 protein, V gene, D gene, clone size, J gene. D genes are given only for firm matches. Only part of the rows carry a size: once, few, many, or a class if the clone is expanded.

CDR3nt: TGTGCCAGCAGCGTAGGGACAGGAACCTACGAGCAGTACTTC
CDR3aa: CASSVGTGTYEQYF
v_gene: TRBV9
d_gene: TRBD1
abundance: .
j_gene: TRBJ2-7

CDR3nt: TGTGCCAGCAGCCCGAGGCCAGGCACTGAAGCTTTCTTT
CDR3aa: CASSPRPGTEAFF
v_gene: TRBV7-9
d_gene: .
abundance: .
j_gene: TRBJ1-1

CDR3nt: TGTGCCAGCAGCCAATACAATGAGCAGTTCTTC
CDR3aa: CASSQYNEQFF
v_gene: TRBV27
d_gene: .
abundance: .
j_gene: TRBJ2-1

CDR3nt: TGCGCCAGCAGCTTGGGATCCGGGACAGGGGGCTACGAGCAGTACTTC
CDR3aa: CASSLGSGTGGYEQYF
v_gene: TRBV5-1
d_gene: TRBD1
abundance: .
j_gene: TRBJ2-7

CDR3nt: TGTGCCAGCAGCGTAGGGTCTAGTTCCGGGGGGGGCCGGACCCAGTACTTC
CDR3aa: CASSVGSSSGGGRTQYF
v_gene: TRBV9
d_gene: TRBD2
abundance: .
j_gene: TRBJ2-5

CDR3nt: TGCGCCAGCAGCCCTACGTCTAGCTCCTACGAGCAGTACTTC
CDR3aa: CASSPTSSSYEQYF
v_gene: TRBV4-1
d_gene: .
abundance: .
j_gene: TRBJ2-7

CDR3nt: TGTGCCAGCAGTGCCTCAGGGGGATACGAGCAGTACTTC
CDR3aa: CASSASGGYEQYF
v_gene: TRBV6-5
d_gene: TRBD1
abundance: .
j_gene: TRBJ2-7

CDR3nt: TGTGCCAGTAGTATCACAGGGAGATTACAGCAGTACTTC
CDR3aa: CASSITGRLQQYF
v_gene: TRBV19
d_gene: .
abundance: once
j_gene: TRBJ2-7

CDR3nt: TGTGCCAGCAGCCGACCGGGACTAGCCTCATCCGAGCAGTTCTTC
CDR3aa: CASSRPGLASSEQFF
v_gene: TRBV5-8
d_gene: TRBD2
abundance: .
j_gene: TRBJ2-1

CDR3nt: TGTGCCAGTATCTCGAGGGTACGGAGCACTGAAGCTTTCTTT
CDR3aa: CASISRVRSTEAFF
v_gene: TRBV19
d_gene: .
abundance: .
j_gene: TRBJ1-1

CDR3nt: TGTGCCAGCAGCCAAGAAGGCAGGGGATTCGTAGATACGCAGTATTTT
CDR3aa: CASSQEGRGFVDTQYF
v_gene: TRBV4-2
d_gene: .
abundance: .
j_gene: TRBJ2-3

CDR3nt: TGTGCCAGCAGTTACTCTAGTGGTAGCACAGATACGCAGTATTTT
CDR3aa: CASSYSSGSTDTQYF
v_gene: TRBV6-5
d_gene: .
abundance: .
j_gene: TRBJ2-3

CDR3nt: TGTGCCAGTAAGCGCCAGGGGCTGGATGGAAACACCATATATTTT
CDR3aa: CASKRQGLDGNTIYF
v_gene: TRBV19
d_gene: .
abundance: .
j_gene: TRBJ1-3

CDR3nt: TGTGCCAGCAGCACACCTGCCGGACAGAGGGCCCAGTACTTC
CDR3aa: CASSTPAGQRAQYF
v_gene: TRBV11-1
d_gene: .
abundance: .
j_gene: TRBJ2-5

CDR3nt: TGTGCCTGGAAAACCGACGTAGGGTGGGATGAAGCTTTCTTT
CDR3aa: CAWKTDVGWDEAFF
v_gene: TRBV30
d_gene: .
abundance: .
j_gene: TRBJ1-1

CDR3nt: TGTGCCAGCAGTTACTCGCAGGGTAACTACGAGCAGTACTTC
CDR3aa: CASSYSQGNYEQYF
v_gene: TRBV6-5
d_gene: .
abundance: .
j_gene: TRBJ2-7

CDR3nt: TGTGCCAGCAGCCACCCAGGGAAGTACAATGAGCAGTTCTTC
CDR3aa: CASSHPGKYNEQFF
v_gene: TRBV14
d_gene: .
abundance: .
j_gene: TRBJ2-1

CDR3nt: TGTGCCAGCAGCCCCGACAGGGGGTGCGGTCGCAACTATGGCTACACCTTC
CDR3aa: CASSPDRGCGRNYGYTF
v_gene: TRBV11-3
d_gene: TRBD1
abundance: .
j_gene: TRBJ1-2

CDR3nt: TGTGCCAGCAGCTATACAGGGGTTGATTCACCCCTCCACTTT
CDR3aa: CASSYTGVDSPLHF
v_gene: TRBV11-2
d_gene: TRBD1
abundance: once
j_gene: TRBJ1-6

CDR3nt: TGTGCCAGCAGTTTCGGGGGCGAGCAGTACTTC
CDR3aa: CASSFGGEQYF
v_gene: TRBV27
d_gene: .
abundance: .
j_gene: TRBJ2-7

CDR3nt: TGTGCCAGCAGGGGTCTTGCGGGGGGTTTCGAGCAGTACTTC
CDR3aa: CASRGLAGGFEQYF
v_gene: TRBV2
d_gene: TRBD2
abundance: .
j_gene: TRBJ2-7

CDR3nt: TGTGCCAGCAGCTTAGCCGGACTGATGAACACTGAAGCTTTCTTT
CDR3aa: CASSLAGLMNTEAFF
v_gene: TRBV7-9
d_gene: .
abundance: .
j_gene: TRBJ1-1

CDR3nt: TGTGCCAGTAGTGCGACGGGACTCTCGAACACTGAAGCTTTCTTT
CDR3aa: CASSATGLSNTEAFF
v_gene: TRBV19
d_gene: .
abundance: once
j_gene: TRBJ1-1

CDR3nt: TGTGCCAGCAGCGGCGTATTTCGGAGCACAGATACGCAGTATTTT
CDR3aa: CASSGVFRSTDTQYF
v_gene: TRBV12-1
d_gene: .
abundance: .
j_gene: TRBJ2-3

CDR3nt: TGTGCCAGTAGTATCCCCGAGGGCAGTCCTCAGTTCTTC
CDR3aa: CASSIPEGSPQFF
v_gene: TRBV19
d_gene: .
abundance: .
j_gene: TRBJ2-1

CDR3nt: TGCAGCGTTGAGGCTCAGCCGAACACCGGGGAGCTGTTTTTT
CDR3aa: CSVEAQPNTGELFF
v_gene: TRBV29-1
d_gene: .
abundance: .
j_gene: TRBJ2-2

CDR3nt: TGTGCCAGCAGTTCACTTGGGAATCAGCCCCAGCATTTT
CDR3aa: CASSSLGNQPQHF
v_gene: TRBV7-3
d_gene: .
abundance: .
j_gene: TRBJ1-5

CDR3nt: TGTGCCAGCACCCCCGGGACTAGAAGTAGCGAGCAGTACTTC
CDR3aa: CASTPGTRSSEQYF
v_gene: TRBV9
d_gene: TRBD2
abundance: .
j_gene: TRBJ2-7

CDR3nt: TGTGCCAGCAGCGTAGCCCCCGGCGGCACAGATACGCAGTATTTT
CDR3aa: CASSVAPGGTDTQYF
v_gene: TRBV9
d_gene: .
abundance: once
j_gene: TRBJ2-3

CDR3nt: TGTGCCTGGAGTGTAAAGGTTTTGCAGTTCTTC
CDR3aa: CAWSVKVLQFF
v_gene: TRBV30
d_gene: .
abundance: .
j_gene: TRBJ2-1

CDR3nt: TGTGCCAGCAGCTTAGGCCAGCAAGAGACCCAGTACTTC
CDR3aa: CASSLGQQETQYF
v_gene: TRBV13
d_gene: .
abundance: .
j_gene: TRBJ2-5

CDR3nt: TGTGCCAGCTCTCCCGACTCTGGGGCCAACGTCCTGACTTTC
CDR3aa: CASSPDSGANVLTF
v_gene: TRBV18
d_gene: .
abundance: .
j_gene: TRBJ2-6

CDR3nt: TGTGCCAGCAGTAGGACAGGGGAACCCTCGCTAACCAAAAACATTCAGTACTTC
CDR3aa: CASSRTGEPSLTKNIQYF
v_gene: TRBV7-9
d_gene: TRBD1
abundance: once
j_gene: TRBJ2-4

CDR3nt: TGTGCCAGCAGTGGGACAGGGAATCAGCCCCAGCATTTT
CDR3aa: CASSGTGNQPQHF
v_gene: TRBV6-5
d_gene: TRBD1
abundance: once
j_gene: TRBJ1-5

CDR3nt: TGTGCCTGGAGTCCCTCAGGGTATGGCTACACCTTC
CDR3aa: CAWSPSGYGYTF
v_gene: TRBV30
d_gene: .
abundance: .
j_gene: TRBJ1-2

CDR3nt: TGTGCCAGCACGGAGGCGATGTCCCATGGCTACACCTTC
CDR3aa: CASTEAMSHGYTF
v_gene: TRBV6-5
d_gene: .
abundance: .
j_gene: TRBJ1-2

CDR3nt: TGTGCCAGCTCACGCCAGGGGGCTTCCACAGATACGCAGTATTTT
CDR3aa: CASSRQGASTDTQYF
v_gene: TRBV18
d_gene: TRBD1
abundance: .
j_gene: TRBJ2-3

CDR3nt: TGTGCCAGCAGTGACAGGAGAGACTATGGCTACACCTTC
CDR3aa: CASSDRRDYGYTF
v_gene: TRBV6-5
d_gene: .
abundance: .
j_gene: TRBJ1-2

CDR3nt: TGCGCCAGCAGCCCCAACCTCCTTGGGGATGAAAAACTGTTTTTT
CDR3aa: CASSPNLLGDEKLFF
v_gene: TRBV5-1
d_gene: .
abundance: .
j_gene: TRBJ1-4

CDR3nt: TGTGCCAGCAGTTCTCGCGGGCGGATCTATGGCTACACCTTC
CDR3aa: CASSSRGRIYGYTF
v_gene: TRBV28
d_gene: .
abundance: .
j_gene: TRBJ1-2

CDR3nt: TGTGCCAGCAGCCTTAGCGGGGGGGCCGGAGAGACCCAGTACTTC
CDR3aa: CASSLSGGAGETQYF
v_gene: TRBV5-8
d_gene: TRBD2
abundance: .
j_gene: TRBJ2-5

CDR3nt: TGTGCCAGCAGCTTACAGGGACCCTACGAGCAGTACTTC
CDR3aa: CASSLQGPYEQYF
v_gene: TRBV7-6
d_gene: .
abundance: .
j_gene: TRBJ2-7

CDR3nt: TGTGCCAGCAGCTGGAGGAACCTAGCGGGGGGGACCCCAGATACGCAGTATTTT
CDR3aa: CASSWRNLAGGTPDTQYF
v_gene: TRBV7-2
d_gene: TRBD2
abundance: .
j_gene: TRBJ2-3

CDR3nt: TGTGCCTGTACCGGGACTCATAATGAAAAACTGTTTTTT
CDR3aa: CACTGTHNEKLFF
v_gene: TRBV30
d_gene: .
abundance: .
j_gene: TRBJ1-4

CDR3nt: TGTGCCAGCAGTGACAGAACCGGGGAGCTGTTTTTT
CDR3aa: CASSDRTGELFF
v_gene: TRBV6-5
d_gene: .
abundance: .
j_gene: TRBJ2-2

CDR3nt: TGTGCCAGCAGTGAAGGGTTAGCGGGGGGTCCCTCCTACGAGCAGTACTTC
CDR3aa: CASSEGLAGGPSYEQYF
v_gene: TRBV6-1
d_gene: TRBD2
abundance: once
j_gene: TRBJ2-7

CDR3nt: TGTGCCAGCAGCGTCTCCGGACACAACTCTGGAAACACCATATATTTT
CDR3aa: CASSVSGHNSGNTIYF
v_gene: TRBV9
d_gene: .
abundance: .
j_gene: TRBJ1-3